What follows are 18 T cell receptor beta chains derived from one specimen sequenced in a study of control samples from healthy donors and cancer patients. The data were produced by immunoSEQ multiplex PCR, yet TCRdb's version contains in-frame clones alone and is incomplete. This table holds about 140,000 clones, roughly nine tenths found once. Source material: blood. The source of these receptors is a man between 18 and 29 years old in good health.

This rearrangement joins TRBV5-1 to TRBJ1-1; D not certain. This CDR3 region has 13 residues. The V end was cut by 0 bases, the J end by 5 bases, with 8 bases between. Germline V CDR1 and CDR2: SGHRS, YFSETQ. CDR3 amino acids: CASSLARETEAFF. The DNA of the CDR3 is TGCGCCAGCAGCTTGGCTCGGGAAACTGAAGCTTTCTTT. Combining the CDR3 with reference TRBV5-1 and TRBJ1-1 gives the whole variable domain KAGVTQTPRYLIKTRGQQVTLSCSPISGHRSVSWYQQTPGQGLQFLFEYFSETQRNKGNFPGRFSGRQFSNSRSEMNVSTLELGDSALYLCASSLARETEAFFGQGTRLTVV.

The V and J genes are TRBV7-3 and TRBJ1-2, with D unresolved. Germline CDR1 and CDR2: SGHTA and FQGTGA. Trimming took 5 bases from V and 7 from J, leaving 14 bases between them. This CDR3 comprises 13 residues. CDR3 loop: CASSPHVRGGYTF. CDR3 sequence (DNA): TGTGCCAGCAGCCCTCATGTCCGGGGTGGCTACACCTTC.

V and J are TRBV24-1 and TRBJ2-2; D is undetermined. Germline V gene data show CDR1 as KGHDR and CDR2 as SFDVKD. V was clipped by 5 bases and J by 2 bases, with 5 bases between them. The CDR3 is made up of 13 amino acids. The CDR3 DNA sequence: TGTGCCACCAGTGTATCTAACACCGGGGAGCTGTTTTTT. The encoded protein is CATSVSNTGELFF.

Written as DNA, the CDR3 is TGCGCCAGCAGCTTGGGTGGGGGGCCGAACACTGAAGCTTTCTTT. Protein sequence: CASSLGGGPNTEAFF. The V and J genes are TRBV5-1 and TRBJ1-1; a possible D gene is TRBD1 (6 bases). V was clipped by 0 bases and J by 1 base, with 10 bases between them. This CDR3 is 15 amino acids long. Germline values: CDR1 SGHRS, CDR2 YFSETQ. The variable domain in full, with the rest retrieved from reference TRBV5-1 and TRBJ1-1, is KAGVTQTPRYLIKTRGQQVTLSCSPISGHRSVSWYQQTPGQGLQFLFEYFSETQRNKGNFPGRFSGRQFSNSRSEMNVSTLELGDSALYLCASSLGGGPNTEAFFGQGTRLTVV.

The CDR3 protein is CASSRLGDSYEQYF. The CDR3 nucleotides are TGTGCCAGCAGCCGATTGGGGGACTCCTACGAGCAGTACTTC. V and J are TRBV6-6 and TRBJ2-7, with D perhaps being TRBD1 or TRBD2 (5 bases each). CDR3 length: 14 amino acids. CDR1 and CDR2 (germline): MNHNY, SVGAGI (reference sequence). The germline V and J ends were trimmed by 6 bases and 0 bases, with 12 bases remaining between them.

This chain joins TRBV6-6 and TRBJ2-7, with D possibly TRBD2 on 7 matching bases. Trimming took 10 bases from V and 3 from J, leaving 10 bases between them. The V gene's germline CDR1 is MNHNY and CDR2 SVGAGI (reference sequence). This CDR3 has 11 residues. The CDR3 sequence is CATGEGYEQYF. CDR3 nucleotide sequence: TGTGCCACAGGGGAGGGCTACGAGCAGTACTTC.

The chain joins TRBV29-1 to TRBJ2-3; 8 bases fit TRBD2. V dropped 7 bases and J dropped 3; count of bases not matched to a gene: 15. The CDR3 is 16 residues long. Germline CDR1 is SQVTM and CDR2 is ANQGSEA. The CDR3 here is CSARPVGTRDTDTQYF. Here the CDR3 DNA reads TGCAGCGCCCGTCCAGTGGGGACTAGAGATACAGATACGCAGTATTTT.

As concerns this clone: Additional DNA sequences in this sample encode the identical CDR3. The chain is built from TRBV9 and TRBJ1-1, with a weak D call TRBD1 (5 bases). The CDR3 totals 14 residues. V was trimmed by 2 bases and J by 0 bases, leaving 8 bases between them. Germline CDR1 reads SGDLS; CDR2 reads YYNGEE. The CDR3 DNA sequence: TGTGCCAGCAGCGTCGGGGGGATGAACACTGAAGCTTTCTTT. It specifies CASSVGGMNTEAFF.

This clone was picked up a small number of times. The CDR3 sequence is CASSLDVNQPQHF. DNA for the CDR3: TGTGCCAGCAGCTTAGACGTAAACCAGCCCCAGCATTTT. The rearrangement uses TRBV7-9 and TRBJ1-5; no clear D gene. V lost 1 base and J 7 bases, leaving 8 bases between the germline ends. Germline V gene lookup returns CDR1 SEHNR and CDR2 FQNEAQ (reference sequence). The CDR3 is made up of 13 amino acids.

The V and J genes are TRBV6-5 and TRBJ1-1; D call uncertain. The CDR3 spans 12 residues. Germline V gene data show CDR1 as MNHEY and CDR2 as SVGAGI. Trimming stripped 4 bases from V and 3 bases from J, with 6 bases between. CDR3 protein: CASSSRDTEAFF. The CDR3 bases are TGTGCCAGCAGTTCTCGGGACACTGAAGCTTTCTTT.

The V call is TRBV28, the J call TRBJ1-5; weak D call: TRBD1 (5 bases). The CDR3 has 14 residues. The ends were cut back, 3 bases at V and 7 bases at J, with 13 bases in the middle. CDR1 is MDHEN and CDR2 is SYDVKM in the germline V gene. The CDR3 loop reads CASSFVDRQQPQHF. For the CDR3, the DNA is TGTGCCAGCAGTTTCGTCGACAGACAGCAGCCCCAGCATTTT.

The rearrangement joins TRBV18 to TRBJ2-1; 9 bases are shared with TRBD1. This CDR3 is 16 amino acids long. Germline CDR1 and CDR2: KGHSH and LQKENI. The V and J ends lost 2 bases and 2 bases, in that order; junction bases with no gene match: 4. The CDR3 coding sequence is TGTGCCAGCTCACCAGGGACAGGGAATACCTACAATGAGCAGTTCTTC. Its protein product is CASSPGTGNTYNEQFF.

This clone was seen at least ten times. The chain uses TRBV29-1 and TRBJ1-1; no firm D call. V shed 4 bases and J shed 7 bases, with 7 bases lying between them. There are 10 residues in the CDR3. Germline values: CDR1 SQVTM, CDR2 ANQGSEA. The CDR3 sequence: CSVVSNEAFF. The DNA of the CDR3 is TGCAGCGTTGTATCTAATGAAGCTTTCTTT.

This chain connects TRBV29-1 to TRBJ2-7; D not resolved. Trimming took off 7 bases at V and 6 bases at J, with 16 bases between the two ends. The length of the CDR3 is 12 residues. Germline V gene sequence: CDR1 SQVTM, CDR2 ANQGSEA. CDR3 protein: CSAGDGRSEQYF. CDR3 bases: TGCAGCGCTGGGGATGGCAGATCCGAGCAGTACTTC.

The chain uses TRBV5-1 and TRBJ2-7; D is possibly TRBD1 or TRBD2 (5 bases each). The CDR3 is 12 amino acids. Germline V gene sequence: CDR1 SGHRS, CDR2 YFSETQ. V shed 7 bases and J shed 5 bases, with 13 bases lying between them. The CDR3: CASREGPNEQYF. The DNA of the CDR3 is TGCGCCAGCCGCGAGGGGCCCAACGAGCAGTACTTC.

This rearrangement joins TRBV19 to TRBJ1-5, with TRBD1 as a possible D gene (5 bases). The CDR3 is 15 residues long. Per the germline V gene, CDR1 is LNHDA and CDR2 is SQIVND (reference sequence). V was pared by 0 bases and J by 2 bases, with 8 bases between. The CDR3 sequence: CASSIDGGRNQPQHF. The CDR3 DNA reads TGTGCCAGTAGTATAGACGGGGGTCGCAATCAGCCCCAGCATTTT.

CDR3 region: CASHILAGTGDTQYF. CDR3 nucleotide sequence: TGTGCCAGCCATATTTTAGCGGGTACAGGAGATACGCAGTATTTT. The V and J genes are TRBV2 and TRBJ2-3; 7 nucleotides align to TRBD2. Germline V CDR1 and CDR2: SNHLY, FYNNEI. The CDR3 has 15 amino acids. The J segment lost 5 bases and the V segment lost 8 bases, leaving 13 bases of the junction unmatched.

The chain recombines TRBV10-3 with TRBJ2-2; possible D gene TRBD1, 6 bases. Germline V lookup: CDR1 ENHRY, CDR2 SYGVKD. The CDR3 length is 18 residues. V dropped 6 bases and J dropped 2 bases, with 22 bases sitting between them. Here the CDR3 DNA reads TGTGCCATCAGGCCCACATCAGTGAGAGGGGGTAACACCGGGGAGCTGTTTTTT. As protein: CAIRPTSVRGGNTGELFF.